These T cell receptor beta chains were read from a single sample in a study of blood T cell repertoires in COVID-19. Some clones are missing from TCRdb's copy, which holds only in-frame ones; the method was immunoSEQ multiplex PCR. The sample holds 150,000 to 200,000 clones; 88% are singletons and the top ten take 4.4%. The sample comprised peripheral blood. The receptors were gathered from a human donor in a cohort sampled during active COVID-19. CDR3s include the opening cysteine and the closing phenylalanine or tryptophan. Fields, in order: V gene, J gene, clone size, D gene, CDR3 protein, CDR3 DNA. A D gene is named only where the DNA matches it firmly. The size of a clone is reported for some rows only, either as once, few or many, or as a class for expanded clones.

TRBV6-5	TRBJ1-2	few	TRBD1	CASRTAGGYGYTF	TGTGCCAGCAGAACTGCAGGGGGATATGGCTACACCTTC
TRBV7-8	TRBJ2-5	-	TRBD2	CASSPIAGAQLETQYF	TGTGCCAGCAGCCCGATAGCGGGGGCCCAGCTAGAGACCCAGTACTTC
TRBV27	TRBJ1-1	-	-	CASSLEVNTEAFF	TGTGCCAGCAGTTTAGAGGTGAACACTGAAGCTTTCTTT
TRBV7-2	TRBJ2-7	once	-	CASSLDGGLTRLEQYF	TGTGCCAGCAGCTTAGACGGCGGGCTAACCCGACTAGAGCAGTACTTC
TRBV7-9	TRBJ1-2	-	TRBD1	CASSSTGDTNYGYTF	TGTGCCAGCAGCTCCACAGGGGACACTAACTATGGCTACACCTTC
TRBV10-3	TRBJ1-3	-	TRBD1	CASRGASGNTIYF	TGTGCCTCCAGGGGGGCATCTGGAAACACCATATATTTT
TRBV6-2/TRBV6-3	TRBJ1-1	-	TRBD1	CASSYRGLNTEAFF	TGTGCCAGCAGTTACAGGGGGCTGAACACTGAAGCTTTCTTT
TRBV4-3	TRBJ2-2	-	TRBD1	CASSQKSGTGGGELFF	TGCGCCAGCAGCCAGAAAAGTGGGACAGGGGGCGGGGAGCTGTTTTTT
TRBV5-1	TRBJ1-1	-	TRBD1	CASSPTGVEHTEAFF	TGCGCCAGCAGCCCGACAGGGGTCGAACACACTGAAGCTTTCTTT
TRBV5-1	TRBJ2-1	once	TRBD2	CASSLTSGGIHEQFF	TGCGCCAGCAGCCTAACTAGCGGGGGGATCCATGAGCAGTTCTTC
TRBV28	TRBJ2-2	-	TRBD2	CASSLTSAGTGELFF	TGTGCCAGCAGCCTCACTAGCGCGGGCACCGGGGAGCTGTTTTTT
TRBV6-2/TRBV6-3	TRBJ2-7	-	TRBD1	CASSYGVGQGLSYEQYF	TGTGCCAGCAGTTACGGTGTCGGACAGGGACTTTCCTACGAGCAGTACTTC
TRBV30	TRBJ2-5	-	-	CAGDGPKAGETQYF	TGTGCCGGGGACGGACCCAAGGCGGGGGAGACCCAGTACTTC
TRBV6-5	TRBJ2-7	-	TRBD2	CASRLAGAGEQYF	TGTGCCAGCAGGCTAGCGGGGGCGGGGGAGCAGTACTTC
TRBV5-4	TRBJ2-7	-	TRBD2	CASSSGLAPYEQYF	TGTGCCAGCAGCTCGGGACTAGCTCCCTACGAGCAGTACTTC
TRBV6-6	TRBJ2-7	-	-	CASSYKAGLNEQYF	TGTGCCAGCAGTTATAAGGCAGGGTTGAACGAGCAGTACTTC
TRBV19	TRBJ2-2	-	TRBD1	CASTQTGYGGELFF	TGTGCCAGTACTCAGACAGGGTACGGCGGGGAGCTGTTTTTT
TRBV4-1	TRBJ2-1	once	TRBD2	CASSQVQAGGSYNEQFF	TGCGCCAGCAGCCAAGTCCAAGCGGGGGGGTCCTACAATGAGCAGTTCTTC
TRBV5-4	TRBJ2-7	few	TRBD2	CASSSGGLAGSPEQYF	TGTGCCAGCAGCAGCGGGGGACTAGCGGGATCCCCCGAGCAGTACTTC
TRBV18	TRBJ1-3	once	-	CASSPFQDLGISGNTIYF	TGTGCCAGCTCACCATTTCAGGACTTAGGTATCTCTGGAAACACCATATATTTT
TRBV28	TRBJ1-5	-	-	CASSLSGANQPQHF	TGTGCCAGCAGTTTATCAGGGGCCAATCAGCCCCAGCATTTT
TRBV7-2	TRBJ2-2	-	TRBD1	CASSLEWQGAGELFF	TGTGCCAGCAGCTTAGAGTGGCAGGGGGCCGGGGAGCTGTTTTTT